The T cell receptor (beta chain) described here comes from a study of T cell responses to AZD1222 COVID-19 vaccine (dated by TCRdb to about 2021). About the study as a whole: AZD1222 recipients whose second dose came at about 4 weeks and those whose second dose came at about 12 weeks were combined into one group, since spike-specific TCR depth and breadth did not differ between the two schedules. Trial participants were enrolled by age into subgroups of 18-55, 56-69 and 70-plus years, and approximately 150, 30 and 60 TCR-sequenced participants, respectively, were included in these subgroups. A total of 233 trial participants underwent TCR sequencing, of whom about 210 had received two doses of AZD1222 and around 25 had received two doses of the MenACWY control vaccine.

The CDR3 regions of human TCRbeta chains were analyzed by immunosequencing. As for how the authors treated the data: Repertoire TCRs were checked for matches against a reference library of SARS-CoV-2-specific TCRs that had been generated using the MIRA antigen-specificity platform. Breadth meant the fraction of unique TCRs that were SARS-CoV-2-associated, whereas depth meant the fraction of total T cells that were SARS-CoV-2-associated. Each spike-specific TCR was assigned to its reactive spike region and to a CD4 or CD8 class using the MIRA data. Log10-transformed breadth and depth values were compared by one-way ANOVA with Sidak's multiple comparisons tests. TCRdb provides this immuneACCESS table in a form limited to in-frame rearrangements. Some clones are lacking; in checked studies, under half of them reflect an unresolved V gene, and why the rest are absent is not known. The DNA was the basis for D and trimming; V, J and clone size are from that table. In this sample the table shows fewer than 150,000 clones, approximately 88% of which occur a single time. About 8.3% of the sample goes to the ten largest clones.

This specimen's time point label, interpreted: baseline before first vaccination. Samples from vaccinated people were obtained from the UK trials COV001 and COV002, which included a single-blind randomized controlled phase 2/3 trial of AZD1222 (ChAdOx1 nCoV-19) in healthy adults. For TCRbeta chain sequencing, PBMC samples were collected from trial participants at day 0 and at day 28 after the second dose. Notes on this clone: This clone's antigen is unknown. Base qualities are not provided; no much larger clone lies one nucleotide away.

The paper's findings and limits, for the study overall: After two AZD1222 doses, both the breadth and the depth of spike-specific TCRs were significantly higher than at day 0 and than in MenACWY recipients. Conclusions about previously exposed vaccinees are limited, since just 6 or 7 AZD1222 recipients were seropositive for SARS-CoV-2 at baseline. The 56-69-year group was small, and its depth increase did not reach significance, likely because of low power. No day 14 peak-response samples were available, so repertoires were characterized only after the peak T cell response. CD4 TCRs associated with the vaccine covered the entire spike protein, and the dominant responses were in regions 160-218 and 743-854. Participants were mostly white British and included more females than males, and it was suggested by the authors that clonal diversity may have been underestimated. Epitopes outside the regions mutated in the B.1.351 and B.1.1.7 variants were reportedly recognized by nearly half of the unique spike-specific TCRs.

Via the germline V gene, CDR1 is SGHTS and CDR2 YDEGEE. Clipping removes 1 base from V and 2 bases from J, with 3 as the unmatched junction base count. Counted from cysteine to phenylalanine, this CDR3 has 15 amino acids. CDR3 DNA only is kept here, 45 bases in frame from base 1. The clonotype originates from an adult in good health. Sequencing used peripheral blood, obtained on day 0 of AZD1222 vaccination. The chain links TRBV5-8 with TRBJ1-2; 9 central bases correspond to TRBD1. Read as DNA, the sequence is TGTGCCAGCAGCTTGCGACAGGGGGGAAACTATGGCTACACCTTC. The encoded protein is CASSLRQGGNYGYTF.